This is a list of T cell receptor beta chains from one sample in a study of blood T cell repertoires in COVID-19. Libraries were prepared by immunoSEQ multiplex PCR; TCRdb keeps only in-frame clonotypes and omits some of them. Among 250,000 to 300,000 clones listed, 85% were seen once. Sequenced input: peripheral blood. These receptors were obtained from a man aged 50-60 years with active or convalescent COVID-19. Each CDR3 is given with its conserved first and last residue. The D gene is left open where the match is weak. Rows may omit the clone size; those that give it use once, few, many or a size class.

>TRBV7-6|-|TRBD2|TRBJ2-3
CASSLGSSAGGGTDTQYF
TGTGCCAGCAGCCTAGGTAGTAGCGCGGGAGGGGGCACAGATACGCAGTATTTT
>TRBV7-2|few|TRBD1|TRBJ1-6
CASSEQGGNSPLHF
TGTGCCAGCAGCGAACAGGGGGGGAATTCACCCCTCCACTTT
>TRBV7-3|-|TRBD2|TRBJ2-1
CASSPSGRVANEQFF
TGTGCCAGCAGCCCTAGCGGGAGGGTGGCCAATGAGCAGTTCTTC
>TRBV18|-|-|TRBJ1-6
CASSPQAGLDSPLHF
TGTGCCAGCTCACCACAGGCAGGGTTGGATTCACCCCTCCACTTT
>TRBV28|-|-|TRBJ1-6
CAIRLGTRDSPLHF
TGTGCCATTCGCCTTGGGACAAGGGATTCACCCCTCCACTTT
>TRBV5-4|-|TRBD2|TRBJ2-3
CASSSWTSGSPDTQYF
TGTGCCAGCAGTTCCTGGACTAGCGGGAGCCCAGATACGCAGTATTTT
>TRBV27|-|TRBD1|TRBJ1-5
CASSTSGTGLRQPQHF
TGTGCCAGCAGTACTTCCGGGACAGGGCTTAGGCAGCCCCAGCATTTT
>TRBV3-1/TRBV3-2|-|TRBD2|TRBJ2-5
CASSRLTSGQETQYF
TGTGCCAGCAGCCGGCTCACTAGCGGCCAAGAGACCCAGTACTTC
>TRBV19|once|-|TRBJ2-7
CASSIGSGDEQYF
TGTGCCAGTAGTATAGGCTCGGGAGACGAGCAGTACTTC
>TRBV7-2|-|-|TRBJ2-5
CASSLAQVGRETQYF
TGTGCCAGCAGCTTAGCGCAGGTCGGGAGAGAGACCCAGTACTTC
>TRBV29-1|-|TRBD1|TRBJ1-3
CSVVGQGSGGGNTIYF
TGCAGCGTTGTGGGACAGGGGAGTGGAGGCGGAAACACCATATATTTT
>TRBV5-1|once|-|TRBJ2-2
CASSLDSLNTGELFF
TGCGCCAGCAGCTTGGACAGCCTGAACACCGGGGAGCTGTTTTTT
>TRBV30|once|-|TRBJ1-2
CAWSTGYYGYTF
TGTGCCTGGTCGACAGGATACTATGGCTACACCTTC
>TRBV6-2/TRBV6-3|once|-|TRBJ1-1
CASSSLSRNTEAFF
TGTGCCAGCAGTTCTCTCTCTAGGAACACTGAAGCTTTCTTT
>TRBV10-3|-|TRBD1|TRBJ1-1
CATTAGDRAKAFF
TGTGCCACCACCGCGGGGGACAGGGCAAAAGCTTTCTTT
>TRBV5-6|-|TRBD2|TRBJ2-1
CASSWGAGDSYNEQFF
TGTGCCAGCAGCTGGGGTGCGGGAGACTCCTACAATGAGCAGTTCTTC
>TRBV3-1/TRBV3-2|-|TRBD1|TRBJ1-1
CASSPGTGYTLRTEAFF
TGTGCCAGCAGCCCCGGGACAGGGTATACGTTGAGAACTGAAGCTTTCTTT
>TRBV30|-|-|TRBJ1-5
CAWSSVTNQPQHF
TGTGCCTGGAGTTCCGTTACAAATCAGCCCCAGCATTTT
>TRBV6-5|few|-|TRBJ1-6
CASSYSGNSPLHF
TGTGCCAGCAGTTACTCCGGGAATTCACCCCTCCACTTT
>TRBV28|-|TRBD1|TRBJ2-3
CASIQGAGYSDTQYF
TGTGCCAGCATCCAGGGGGCGGGTTATTCAGATACGCAGTATTTT
>TRBV13|-|-|TRBJ2-7
CASSLVGSGYEQYF
TGTGCCAGCAGCTTAGTGGGTAGCGGCTACGAGCAGTACTTC
>TRBV6-5|-|-|TRBJ1-4
CASSYVTGGNEKLFF
TGTGCCAGCAGTTACGTTACAGGTGGTAATGAAAAACTGTTTTTT
>TRBV4-2|-|-|TRBJ1-1
CASSQAVGVNTEAFF
TGTGCCAGCAGCCAAGCGGTAGGAGTGAACACTGAAGCTTTCTTT
>TRBV13|-|-|TRBJ2-2
CASSLRGGGELFF
TGTGCCAGCAGCTTAAGGGGTGGCGGGGAGCTGTTTTTT
>TRBV4-1|-|-|TRBJ2-1
CASSQSDAASYNEQFF
TGCGCCAGCAGCCAAAGCGACGCAGCCTCCTACAATGAGCAGTTCTTC
>TRBV24-1|-|TRBD1|TRBJ2-7
CATSERTGDSYEQYF
TGTGCCACCAGTGAGAGGACAGGGGATTCCTACGAGCAGTACTTC
>TRBV28|-|-|TRBJ2-5
CASSLMQGGTQYF
TGTGCCAGCAGTTTGATGCAGGGTGGGACCCAGTACTTC
>TRBV9|-|-|TRBJ2-1
CASSVDGSTYNEQFF
TGTGCCAGCAGCGTAGACGGGAGTACCTACAATGAGCAGTTCTTC
>TRBV7-8|-|-|TRBJ2-3
CASSLAHKRDTQYF
TGTGCCAGCAGCTTAGCGCACAAGCGCGATACGCAGTATTTT
>TRBV5-1|-|TRBD1|TRBJ2-3
CASSLVQGTDTQYF
TGCGCCAGCAGCTTGGTACAGGGGACAGATACGCAGTATTTT
>TRBV27|few|-|TRBJ1-1
CASSLIGQGKGEAFF
TGTGCCAGCAGTTTAATAGGGCAGGGGAAGGGTGAAGCTTTCTTT
>TRBV6-6|-|-|TRBJ2-3
CASRYTDTQYF
TGTGCCAGCAGGTACACAGATACGCAGTATTTT
>TRBV28|-|TRBD1|TRBJ1-6
CASSTGTGASPLHF
TGTGCCAGCAGTACCGGGACAGGGGCTTCACCCCTCCACTTT
>TRBV3-1/TRBV3-2|-|TRBD2|TRBJ2-1
CASSQDRASGRAMEYNEQFF
TGTGCCAGCAGCCAAGATCGGGCTAGCGGGAGGGCTATGGAATACAATGAGCAGTTCTTC
>TRBV9|-|TRBD1|TRBJ1-2
CASSVHAGQGTYGYTF
TGTGCCAGCAGCGTGCACGCGGGACAGGGTACCTATGGCTACACCTTC
>TRBV2|-|-|TRBJ1-1
CASQGPNTEAFF
TGTGCCAGTCAGGGGCCGAACACTGAAGCTTTCTTT
>TRBV12-2|few|-|TRBJ2-2
CASRLPGLAGSGELFF
TGTGCAAGTCGCTTACCGGGACTAGCGGGATCCGGGGAGCTGTTTTTT
>TRBV4-1|-|-|TRBJ1-5
CASSQGTADSNQPQHF
TGCGCCAGCAGCCAGGGTACAGCCGATAGCAATCAGCCCCAGCATTTT
>TRBV9|-|-|TRBJ2-5
CASSVGWREETQYF
TGTGCCAGCAGCGTAGGGTGGAGGGAAGAGACCCAGTACTTC
>TRBV5-1|few|TRBD1|TRBJ1-6
CASSPGTGGLSPLHF
TGCGCCAGCAGCCCGGGGACAGGGGGCCTCTCACCCCTCCACTTT
>TRBV30|once|TRBD2|TRBJ2-1
CAWTRLAEDNEQFF
TGTGCCTGGACCCGACTAGCGGAGGACAATGAGCAGTTCTTC
>TRBV5-5|-|-|TRBJ2-7
CASSLSYNRAYEQYF
TGTGCCAGCAGCTTGTCCTATAATCGGGCCTACGAGCAGTACTTC
>TRBV7-3|few|TRBD1|TRBJ1-1
CASSSTGESTEAFF
TGTGCCAGCAGCTCGACAGGGGAGAGCACTGAAGCTTTCTTT
>TRBV29-1|-|-|TRBJ2-5
CSVEVGLASMGTQYF
TGCAGCGTTGAAGTGGGGCTAGCGAGTATGGGGACCCAGTACTTC
>TRBV5-4|-|-|TRBJ2-3
CASSLFSLDTQYF
TGTGCCAGCAGCTTGTTCTCTTTGGATACGCAGTATTTT
>TRBV7-3|-|-|TRBJ1-1
CASSLDPGMGAFF
TGTGCCAGCAGCTTAGACCCGGGAATGGGGGCTTTCTTT
>TRBV24-1|-|-|TRBJ1-5
CATSRGGNQPQHF
TGTGCCACAAGCCGGGGAGGCAATCAGCCCCAGCATTTT
>TRBV6-2/TRBV6-3|-|-|TRBJ2-2
CASSPRVFTGELFF
TGTGCCAGCAGTCCCAGGGTGTTCACCGGGGAGCTGTTTTTT
>TRBV7-8|few|-|TRBJ1-5
CASSLRQGVMNNQPQHF
TGTGCCAGCAGCTTACGCCAGGGTGTGATGAACAATCAGCCCCAGCATTTT
>TRBV4-1|-|TRBD1|TRBJ2-5
CASSLRAGQGFPLRETQYF
TGCGCCAGCAGCCTCCGGGCGGGACAGGGTTTTCCCTTAAGGGAGACCCAGTACTTC
>TRBV6-5|-|-|TRBJ1-2
CASNLRQGSYGYTF
TGTGCCAGCAACTTACGCCAGGGTAGCTATGGCTACACCTTC
>TRBV7-9|-|TRBD1|TRBJ2-1
CASSSMTGADYNEQFF
TGTGCCAGCAGCTCCATGACAGGGGCTGACTACAATGAGCAGTTCTTC
>TRBV7-3|-|-|TRBJ2-1
CASSLVGSPDEQFF
TGTGCCAGCAGCTTAGTTGGTAGCCCAGATGAGCAGTTCTTC
>TRBV18|-|-|TRBJ2-7
CASSSSSGEGSSYEQYF
TGTGCCAGCTCAAGCTCCTCGGGGGAAGGTAGCTCCTACGAGCAGTACTTC
>TRBV12-3/TRBV12-4|-|-|TRBJ1-1
CASSRVRNTEAFF
TGTGCCAGCAGCCGCGTGAGGAACACTGAAGCTTTCTTT